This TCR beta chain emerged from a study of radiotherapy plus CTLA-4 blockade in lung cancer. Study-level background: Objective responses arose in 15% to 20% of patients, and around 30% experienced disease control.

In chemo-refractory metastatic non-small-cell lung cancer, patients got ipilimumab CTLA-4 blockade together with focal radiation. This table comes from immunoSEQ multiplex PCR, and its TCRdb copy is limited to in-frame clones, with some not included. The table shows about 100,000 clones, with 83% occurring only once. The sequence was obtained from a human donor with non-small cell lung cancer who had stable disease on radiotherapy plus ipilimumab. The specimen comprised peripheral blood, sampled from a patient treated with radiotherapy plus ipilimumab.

CDR3 in amino acids: CASSQDLQLNTGELFF. The CDR3 DNA sequence: TGTGCCAGCAGCCAAGACCTACAATTGAACACCGGGGAGCTGTTTTTT. The V and J genes are TRBV4-2 and TRBJ2-2, with unresolved D. Germline values: CDR1 LGHNA, CDR2 YNFKEQ. The V gene lost 0 bases and the J gene lost 1 base, with 9 bases spanning the gap. This CDR3 contains 16 residues.